This TCR beta chain was documented in a study of OX40 agonist ivuxolimab in advanced cancers. Data came from immunoSEQ multiplex PCR; TCRdb stores just in-frame clones and leaves some out. The sample has roughly 96,000 clones; 84% are singletons. Between the trimmed V and J ends, which lost 6 bases and 5 bases, there was a span of 23 bases. Germline CDR1 KGHSH, CDR2 LQKENI. The CDR3 has 16 residues. The chain carries TRBV18 and TRBJ2-7; D may be TRBD1 or TRBD2 (8 bases each). This receptor was taken from an adult with an advanced solid tumor such as melanoma, head and neck, liver or kidney cancer. The sample in question was CD4+ or CD8+ T cells sorted from blood, obtained in a trial of the OX40 agonist ivuxolimab. The CDR3 reads CASSQLGQARGDEQYF. CDR3 coding DNA: TGTGCCAGCTCTCAGCTGGGACAGGCGCGGGGGGACGAGCAGTACTTC.